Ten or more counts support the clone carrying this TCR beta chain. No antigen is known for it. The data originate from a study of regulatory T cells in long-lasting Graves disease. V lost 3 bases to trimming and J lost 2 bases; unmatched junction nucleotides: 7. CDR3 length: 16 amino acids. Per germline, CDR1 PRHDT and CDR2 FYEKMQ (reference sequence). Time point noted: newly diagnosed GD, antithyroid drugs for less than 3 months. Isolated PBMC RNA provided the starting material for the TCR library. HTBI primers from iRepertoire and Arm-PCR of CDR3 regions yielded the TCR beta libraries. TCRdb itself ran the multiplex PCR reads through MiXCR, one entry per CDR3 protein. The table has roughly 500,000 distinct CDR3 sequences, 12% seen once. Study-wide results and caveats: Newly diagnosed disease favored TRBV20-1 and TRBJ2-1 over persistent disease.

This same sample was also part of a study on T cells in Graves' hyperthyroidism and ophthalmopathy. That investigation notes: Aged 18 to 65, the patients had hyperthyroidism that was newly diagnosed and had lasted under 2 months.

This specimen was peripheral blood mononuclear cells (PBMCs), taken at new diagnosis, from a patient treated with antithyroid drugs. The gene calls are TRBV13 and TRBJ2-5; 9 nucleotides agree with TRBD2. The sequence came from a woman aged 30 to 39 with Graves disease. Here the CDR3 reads CASSFRLAGQQETQYF. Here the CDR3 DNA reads TGTGCCAGCAGCTTTAGGCTAGCGGGGCAACAAGAGACCCAGTACTTC.